The clone carrying this T cell receptor beta chain has just one count. Its specificity is not known. The data stem from a study of T cell responses to AZD1222 COVID-19 vaccine. Whole-study results and caveats: It should be noted that donors were predominantly white British and more often female, and clonal diversity was possibly underestimated. No repertoire was sampled before or during the peak T cell response, only after it. Targeting of unmutated variant regions was reportedly seen in nearly half of spike-specific TCRs. Spike-wide coverage was observed for vaccine-associated CD4 TCRs, with dominant responses at 160-218 and 743-854.

Profiled with immunoSEQ multiplex PCR; TCRdb holds only in-frame clones, not every one. This sample has tens of thousands of clones, with roughly 82% found just once. This CDR3 spans 13 amino acids. CDR1 is KGHDR and CDR2 is SFDVKD in the germline V gene. Trimming stripped 5 bases from V and 6 bases from J, with 10 bases between. V usage is TRBV24-1 and J usage is TRBJ2-1; D is ambiguous. This clonotype was sampled from an adult in good health. Sequenced material: peripheral blood, taken on day 0 of AZD1222 vaccination. The CDR3 here is CATSALTSNEQFF. The DNA for the CDR3 is TGTGCCACCAGTGCCCTAACGAGCAATGAGCAGTTCTTC.